Reported below is one T cell receptor (beta chain). The antigen remains unidentified. Indicated treatment: 15 to 20 received Ad26.COV2.S at low or high dose, single or two shots; several received placebo; per-sample allocation not given. Sample collection was performed on day 63 after the first vaccine or placebo injection. Donor was an adult aged 18-55 years in Boston. The data are from a study of Ad26.COV2.S vaccination and SARS-CoV-2 variants. Trimming left V 6 bases short and J 1 base short, with 10 bases between. Germline V CDR1 and CDR2: LNHDA, SQIVND (reference sequence). The CDR3 has 13 amino acids. Study findings and constraints: It was reported that spike-specific CD8+ and CD4+ T cell responses were substantially broad after vaccination.

Libraries were prepared by immunoSEQ multiplex PCR; TCRdb keeps only in-frame clonotypes and omits some of them. The sample lists 350,000 to 450,000 clones, 70% to 90% occurring once. This rearrangement joins TRBV19 to TRBJ2-7, with D perhaps matching TRBD2 (5 bases). The clonotype comes from a person aged 18 to 65 who received the Ad26.COV2.S COVID-19 vaccine or a placebo. Specimen: peripheral blood, collected in a trial of Ad26.COV2.S vaccine versus placebo. CDR3 sequence reads: CASSLRGSYEQYF. The CDR3 region has the DNA TGTGCCAGTAGCCTAAGAGGGTCCTACGAGCAGTACTTC.